This T cell receptor (beta chain) came from a study of neurological immune-mediated disorders. Points from the study as a whole: Neither clinical nor MRI features were found to be associated with the multiple sclerosis repertoire cluster. Because no CDR3 amino acid sequences were shared across subjects by expanded clones, private repertoires were suggested in all groups.

Where libraries were unsorted, they were derived from 2 million PBMCs stored at -80 degrees C. This clonotype was counted a few times. Antigen: not known. The CDR3 consists of 15 residues. V dropped 1 base and J dropped 0 bases, with 8 bases sitting between them. Germline V gene lookup returns CDR1 ENHRY and CDR2 SYGVKD. The authors made cDNA by 5'RACE with 10-nucleotide random UMIs. TCRdb ran MiXCR on the 5' RACE reads and lists one entry per CDR3 protein. Of tens of thousands of distinct CDR3 sequences in the sample, roughly 3.5% are singletons; the top ten hold under 3.5%. The rearrangement joins TRBV10-3 to TRBJ2-3; D ambiguous. The sequenced sample consisted of PBMCs. This receptor was identified in a woman between 50 and 59 years old with multiple sclerosis. The CDR3, as DNA: TGTGCCATCAGTGAGTTGTCGTCTAGCACAGATACGCAGTATTTT. It codes for CAISELSSSTDTQYF.